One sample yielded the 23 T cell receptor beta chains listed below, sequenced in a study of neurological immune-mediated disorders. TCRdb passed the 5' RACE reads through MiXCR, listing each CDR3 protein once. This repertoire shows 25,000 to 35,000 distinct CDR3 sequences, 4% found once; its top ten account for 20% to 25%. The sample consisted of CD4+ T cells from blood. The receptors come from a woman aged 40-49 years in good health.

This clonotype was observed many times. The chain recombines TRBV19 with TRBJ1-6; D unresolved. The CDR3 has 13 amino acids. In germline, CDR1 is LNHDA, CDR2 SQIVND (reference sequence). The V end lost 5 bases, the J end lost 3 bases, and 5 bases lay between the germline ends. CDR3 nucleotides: TGTGCCAGTAGTCAGGACTATAATTCACCCCTCCACTTT. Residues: CASSQDYNSPLHF.

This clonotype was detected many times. The CDR3 loop reads CSPVAEETQYF. CDR3 DNA sequence: TGCAGCCCCGTAGCGGAAGAGACCCAGTACTTC. The V and J genes are TRBV20-1 and TRBJ2-5, with D possibly matching TRBD2 (6 bases). This CDR3 comprises 11 residues. Germline V lookup: CDR1 DFQATT, CDR2 SNEGSKA (reference sequence).

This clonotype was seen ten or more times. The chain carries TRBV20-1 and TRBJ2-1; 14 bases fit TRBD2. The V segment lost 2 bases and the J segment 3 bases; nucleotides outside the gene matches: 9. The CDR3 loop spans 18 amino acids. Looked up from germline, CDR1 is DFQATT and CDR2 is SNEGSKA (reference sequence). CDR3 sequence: CSARRLAGGLGFYNEQFF. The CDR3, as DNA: TGCAGTGCTAGACGACTAGCGGGAGGGCTAGGGTTCTACAATGAGCAGTTCTTC.

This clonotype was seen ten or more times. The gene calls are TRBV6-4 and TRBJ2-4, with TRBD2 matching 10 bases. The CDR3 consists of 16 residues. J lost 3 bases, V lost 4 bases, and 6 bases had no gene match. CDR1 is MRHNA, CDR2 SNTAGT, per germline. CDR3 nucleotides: TGTGCCAGCAGTGCCCAAGCGGGAGGGGGCAAAAACATTCAGTACTTC. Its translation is CASSAQAGGGKNIQYF.

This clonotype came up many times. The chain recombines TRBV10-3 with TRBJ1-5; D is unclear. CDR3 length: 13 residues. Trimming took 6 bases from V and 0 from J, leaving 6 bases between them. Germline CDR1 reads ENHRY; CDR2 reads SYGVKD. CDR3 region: CAIRGYSNQPQHF. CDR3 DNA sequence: TGTGCCATCAGGGGGTATAGCAATCAGCCCCAGCATTTT.

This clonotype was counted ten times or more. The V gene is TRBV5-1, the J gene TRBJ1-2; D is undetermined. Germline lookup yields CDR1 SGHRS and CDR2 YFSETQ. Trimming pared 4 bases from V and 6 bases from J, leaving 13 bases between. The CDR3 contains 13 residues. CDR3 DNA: TGCGCCAGCAGCCGAAGGGAGTATGATGGCTACACCTTC. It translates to CASSRREYDGYTF.

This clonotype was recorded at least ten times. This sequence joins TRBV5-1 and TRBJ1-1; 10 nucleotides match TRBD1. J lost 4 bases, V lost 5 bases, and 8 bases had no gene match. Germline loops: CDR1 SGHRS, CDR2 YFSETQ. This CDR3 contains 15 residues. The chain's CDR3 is CASSSGTGEGTEAFF. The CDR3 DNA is TGCGCCAGCAGTTCCGGGACAGGGGAGGGCACTGAAGCTTTCTTT.

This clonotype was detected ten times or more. CDR3 nucleotide sequence: TGCAGCGTTGAAGTTGAGTCAGGGTTAAGGAACATTCAGTACTTC. This sequence encodes CSVEVESGLRNIQYF. The chain recombines TRBV29-1 with TRBJ2-4; perhaps TRBD1 as D (5 bases). The germline CDR1 and CDR2 sequences are SQVTM and ANQGSEA. The CDR3 contains 15 residues. Trimming shortened V by 1 base and J by 7 bases, and 17 bases separated the two germline ends.

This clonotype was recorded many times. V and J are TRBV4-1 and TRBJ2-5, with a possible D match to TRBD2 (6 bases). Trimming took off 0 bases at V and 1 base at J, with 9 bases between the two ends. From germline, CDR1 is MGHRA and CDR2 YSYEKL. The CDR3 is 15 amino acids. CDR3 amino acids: CASSQDPGGQETQYF. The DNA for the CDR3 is TGCGCCAGCAGCCAAGACCCCGGGGGCCAAGAGACCCAGTACTTC.

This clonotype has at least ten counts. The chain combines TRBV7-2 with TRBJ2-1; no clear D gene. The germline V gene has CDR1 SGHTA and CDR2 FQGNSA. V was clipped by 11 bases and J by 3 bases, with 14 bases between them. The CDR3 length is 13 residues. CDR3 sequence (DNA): TGTGCCTCCAGCAAACAACTCTACAATGAGCAGTTCTTC. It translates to CASSKQLYNEQFF.

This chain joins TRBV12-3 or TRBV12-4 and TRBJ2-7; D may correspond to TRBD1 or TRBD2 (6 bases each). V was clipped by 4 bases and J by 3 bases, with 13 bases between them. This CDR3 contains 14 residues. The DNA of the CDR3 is TGTGCCAGCAGTTACAGGAGGGGGAACTACGAGCAGTACTTC. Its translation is CASSYRRGNYEQYF.

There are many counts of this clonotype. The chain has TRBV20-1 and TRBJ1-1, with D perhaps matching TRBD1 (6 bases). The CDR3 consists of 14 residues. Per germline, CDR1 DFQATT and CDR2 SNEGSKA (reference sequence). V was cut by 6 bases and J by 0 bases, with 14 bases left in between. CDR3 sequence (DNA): TGCAGTGCCATGCCGGGACACCTGAACACTGAAGCTTTCTTT. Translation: CSAMPGHLNTEAFF.

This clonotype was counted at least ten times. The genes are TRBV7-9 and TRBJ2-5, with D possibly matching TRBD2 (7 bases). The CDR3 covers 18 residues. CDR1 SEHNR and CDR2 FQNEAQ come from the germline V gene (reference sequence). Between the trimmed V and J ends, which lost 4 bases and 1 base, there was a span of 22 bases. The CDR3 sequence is CASSSPRPGASGQETQYF. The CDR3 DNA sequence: TGTGCCAGCAGCTCCCCGCGCCCGGGGGCTAGCGGCCAAGAGACCCAGTACTTC.

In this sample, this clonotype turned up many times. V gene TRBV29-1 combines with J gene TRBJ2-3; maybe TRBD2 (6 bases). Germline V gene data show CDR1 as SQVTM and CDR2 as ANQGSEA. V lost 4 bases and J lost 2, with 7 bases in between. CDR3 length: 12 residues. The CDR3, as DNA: TGCAGCGTTGGCGGGGACACAGATACGCAGTATTTT. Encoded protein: CSVGGDTDTQYF.

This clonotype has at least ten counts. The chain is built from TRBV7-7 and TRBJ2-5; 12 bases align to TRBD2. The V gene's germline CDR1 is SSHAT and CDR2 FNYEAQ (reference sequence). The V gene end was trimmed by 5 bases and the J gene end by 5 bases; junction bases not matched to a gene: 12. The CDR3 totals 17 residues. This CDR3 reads CASSPEGLAGGRETQYF. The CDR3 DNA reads TGTGCCAGCAGCCCAGAGGGCCTAGCGGGAGGGCGCGAGACCCAGTACTTC.

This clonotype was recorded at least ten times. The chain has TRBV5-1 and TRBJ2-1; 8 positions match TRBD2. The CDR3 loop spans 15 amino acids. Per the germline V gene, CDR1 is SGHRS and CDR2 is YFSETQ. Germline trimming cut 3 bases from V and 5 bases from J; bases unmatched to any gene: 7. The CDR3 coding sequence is TGCGCCAGCAGCTGGAGCGGGGGAGCTAACAATGAGCAGTTCTTC. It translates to CASSWSGGANNEQFF.

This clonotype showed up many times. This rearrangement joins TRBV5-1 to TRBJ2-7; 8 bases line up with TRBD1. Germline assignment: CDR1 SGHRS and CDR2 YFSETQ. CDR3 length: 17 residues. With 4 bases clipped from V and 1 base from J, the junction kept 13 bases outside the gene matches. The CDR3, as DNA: TGCGCCAGCAGCCCAGTGGGAGGACAGGGCGTATCCTACGAGCAGTACTTC. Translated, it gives CASSPVGGQGVSYEQYF.

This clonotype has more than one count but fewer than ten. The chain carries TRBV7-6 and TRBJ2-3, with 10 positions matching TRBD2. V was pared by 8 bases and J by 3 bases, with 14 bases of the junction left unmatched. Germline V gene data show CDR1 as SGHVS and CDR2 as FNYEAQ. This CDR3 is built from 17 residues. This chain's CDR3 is CASSGSWLAGETDTQYF. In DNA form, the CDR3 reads TGTGCCAGCTCAGGGTCGTGGCTAGCGGGAGAGACAGATACGCAGTATTTT.

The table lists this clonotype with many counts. The CDR3 is CASSQGGSNAQYF. CDR3 bases: TGTGCCAGCAGTCAGGGAGGCTCAAATGCGCAGTATTTT. The chain combines TRBV3-1 with TRBJ2-3; a possible D gene is TRBD2 (6 bases). CDR1 and CDR2 from the germline V gene are LGHDT and YNNKEL (reference sequence). The CDR3 is 13 amino acids. Between the trimmed V and J ends, which lost 6 bases and 10 bases, there was a span of 17 bases.

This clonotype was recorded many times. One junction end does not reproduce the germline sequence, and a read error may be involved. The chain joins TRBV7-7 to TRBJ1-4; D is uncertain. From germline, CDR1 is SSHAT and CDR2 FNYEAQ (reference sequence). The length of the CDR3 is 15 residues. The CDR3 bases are TGTGCTAGCAGGCCAAAAGGGTTCACTAATGAAAAACTGTTTTTT. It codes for CASRPKGFTNEKLFF.

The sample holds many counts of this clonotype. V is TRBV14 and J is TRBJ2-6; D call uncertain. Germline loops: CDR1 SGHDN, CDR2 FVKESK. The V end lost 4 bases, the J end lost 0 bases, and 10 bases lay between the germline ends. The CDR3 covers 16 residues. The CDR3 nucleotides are TGTGCCAGCAGCCCGGACCGCGACTCTGGGGCCAACGTCCTGACTTTC. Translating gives CASSPDRDSGANVLTF.

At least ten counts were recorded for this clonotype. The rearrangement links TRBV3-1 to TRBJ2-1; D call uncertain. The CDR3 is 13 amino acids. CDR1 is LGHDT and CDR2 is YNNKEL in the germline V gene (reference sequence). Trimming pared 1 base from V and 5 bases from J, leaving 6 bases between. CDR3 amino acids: CASSQAWDNEQFF. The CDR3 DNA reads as TGTGCCAGCAGCCAAGCCTGGGACAATGAGCAGTTCTTC.

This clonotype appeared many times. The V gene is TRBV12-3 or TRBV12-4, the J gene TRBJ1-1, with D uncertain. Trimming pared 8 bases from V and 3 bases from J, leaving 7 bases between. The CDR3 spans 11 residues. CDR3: CASEDDTEAFF. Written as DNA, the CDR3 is TGTGCCAGCGAAGATGACACTGAAGCTTTCTTT.